The 26 T cell receptor beta chains below all came from one sample that was sequenced in a study of TIL therapy for anti-PD-1-resistant metastatic lung cancer. Sequencing used immunoSEQ v3. This table comes from immunoSEQ multiplex PCR, and its TCRdb copy is limited to in-frame clones, with some not included. The sample includes nearly 60,000 clones, less than 85% seen only once; the top ten take roughly 2%. Indicated time point: pre-treatment sample, taken before nivolumab and TIL therapy. This material consisted of blood, taken at baseline. All receptors come from a person aged 25-79 years with non-small cell lung cancer.

This chain links TRBV19 with TRBJ1-4; D ambiguous. V shed 4 bases and J shed 8 bases, with 14 bases lying between them. This CDR3 has 14 amino acids. Germline loops: CDR1 LNHDA, CDR2 SQIVND (reference sequence). The CDR3 region has the DNA TGTGCCAGTAGTAAACAAGCCCTTGGGGAAAAACTGTTTTTT. It encodes CASSKQALGEKLFF. Supplemented by reference TRBV19 and TRBJ1-4, the full variable domain reads DGGITQSPKYLFRKEGQNVTLSCEQNLNHDAMYWYRQDPGQGLRLIYYSQIVNDFQKGDIAEGYSVSREKKESFPLTVTSAQKNPTAFYLCASSKQALGEKLFFGSGTQLSVL.

This chain connects TRBV18 to TRBJ2-2; 7 nucleotides line up with TRBD1. The CDR3 spans 15 residues. V was clipped by 2 bases and J by 2 bases; unmatched bases: 2. Looked up from germline, CDR1 is KGHSH and CDR2 is LQKENI. For the CDR3, the DNA is TGTGCCAGCTCACCATGGGACAGTAACACCGGGGAGCTGTTTTTT. Its translation: CASSPWDSNTGELFF.

This sequence joins TRBV6-4 and TRBJ1-1; D is unresolved. Trimming cost V 4 bases and J 1 base, with 7 bases left between them. The CDR3 runs to 13 residues. The germline CDR1 and CDR2 sequences are MRHNA and SNTAGT. CDR3 coding DNA: TGTGCCAGCAGTGTAGAGGAGAACACTGAAGCTTTCTTT. It encodes CASSVEENTEAFF.

The gene calls are TRBV15 and TRBJ1-5; tentative D call: TRBD1 (6 bases). Trimming left V 4 bases short and J 1 base short, with 11 bases between. Germline V gene lookup returns CDR1 LNHNV and CDR2 YYDKDF (reference sequence). The CDR3 extends over 15 amino acids. Written as DNA, the CDR3 is TGTGCCACCAGCATACAGGGCCTCAGCAATCAGCCCCAGCATTTT. Translating gives CATSIQGLSNQPQHF.

This clone was detected a few times. V is TRBV14 and J is TRBJ1-2; D is unclear. V was trimmed by 5 bases and J by 5 bases, leaving 15 bases between them. The CDR3 contains 14 residues. Looked up from germline, CDR1 is SGHDN and CDR2 is FVKESK. CDR3 DNA sequence: TGTGCCAGCAGCAACGACAAGCAAGTTTATGGCTACACCTTC. This translates into CASSNDKQVYGYTF.

The rearrangement links TRBV4-1 to TRBJ2-5, with 7 bases identical to TRBD1. V dropped 4 bases and J dropped 5; count of bases not matched to a gene: 10. CDR3 length: 15 amino acids. Germline V gives CDR1 MGHRA, CDR2 YSYEKL. CDR3: CASSPEGAGRETQYF. CDR3 in DNA: TGCGCCAGCAGCCCCGAGGGGGCAGGGCGGGAGACCCAGTACTTC.

The genes are TRBV5-8 and TRBJ1-6; TRBD1 matches at 7 bases. V dropped 4 bases and J dropped 7; count of bases not matched to a gene: 5. Per germline, CDR1 SGHTS and CDR2 YDEGEE. The CDR3 contains 14 residues. The CDR3 protein is CASSAGQFNSPLHF. The CDR3 DNA follows: TGTGCCAGCAGCGCGGGACAGTTCAATTCACCCCTCCACTTT.

This chain links TRBV9 with TRBJ2-7, with 7 nucleotides matching TRBD2. J was trimmed by 5 bases and V by 1 base; bases with no gene match: 6. This CDR3 has 14 residues. The germline V gene encodes CDR1 SGDLS and CDR2 YYNGEE. CDR3 in DNA: TGTGCCAGCAGCGTAAGCGGGAATGGGAACGAGCAGTACTTC. This codes for CASSVSGNGNEQYF.

This chain joins TRBV27 and TRBJ1-6; the D is unclear. This CDR3 contains 15 residues. Germline CDR1 reads MNHEY; CDR2 reads SMNVEV (reference sequence). V shed 2 bases and J shed 5 bases, with 10 bases lying between them. CDR3 residues: CASSLRQDHNSPLHF. CDR3 DNA sequence: TGTGCCAGCAGTTTACGGCAGGACCATAATTCACCCCTCCACTTT.

The V gene is TRBV27, the J gene TRBJ1-2; D perhaps matches TRBD1 (6 bases). Germline CDR1 reads MNHEY; CDR2 reads SMNVEV (reference sequence). Trimming removed 3 bases at V and 4 bases at J, with 9 bases between. The CDR3 has 13 amino acids. The CDR3 loop reads CASSFGGLYGYTF. The CDR3 nucleotides read TGTGCCAGCAGTTTTGGGGGCCTCTATGGCTACACCTTC.

The chain recombines TRBV5-4 with TRBJ2-3; TRBD2 is a possible D gene (5 bases). CDR3 length equals 17 residues. Germline V gene sequence: CDR1 SGHNT, CDR2 YYREEE (reference sequence). The V end lost 0 bases, the J end lost 0 bases, and 14 bases lay between the germline ends. In DNA form, the CDR3 reads TGTGCCAGCAGCTTGGACCCGCTTAGGAGGAGCACAGATACGCAGTATTTT. This translates into CASSLDPLRRSTDTQYF.

This chain links TRBV19 with TRBJ2-7; tentatively, D is TRBD2 (6 bases). The CDR3 runs to 15 residues. V shed 6 bases and J shed 4 bases, with 19 bases lying between them. The V gene's germline CDR1 is LNHDA and CDR2 SQIVND (reference sequence). In DNA, the CDR3 is TGTGCCAGTAGCGACAACCCGGGACTTTCTTACGAGCAGTACTTC. Residues: CASSDNPGLSYEQYF.

The CDR3: CASSWDGPYEQYF. The CDR3 region has the DNA TGCGCCAGCAGCTGGGATGGACCCTACGAGCAGTACTTC. The chain links TRBV5-1 to TRBJ2-7; no definite D call. Germline-derived CDR1 and CDR2 are SGHRS and YFSETQ. Trimming left V 3 bases short and J 2 bases short, with 9 bases between. This CDR3 region has 13 residues.

The chain carries TRBV6-1 and TRBJ2-1; D is ambiguous. CDR1 is MNHNS and CDR2 is SASEGT in the germline V gene. V was pared by 3 bases and J by 3 bases, with 15 bases between. The CDR3 length is 16 residues. CDR3 residues: CASSDKGQILYNEQFF. The CDR3 DNA reads as TGTGCCAGCAGTGATAAAGGGCAGATACTCTACAATGAGCAGTTCTTC.

The rearrangement links TRBV5-1 to TRBJ2-5, with TRBD1 matching over 8 bases. Unmatched junction bases numbered 18, after V lost 3 bases and J lost 5 bases. Germline loops: CDR1 SGHRS, CDR2 YFSETQ. The CDR3 is made up of 18 amino acids. CDR3 residues: CASSSFIIGQGQGETQYF. The CDR3 coding sequence is TGCGCCAGCAGCTCCTTCATAATTGGACAGGGCCAGGGGGAGACCCAGTACTTC.

The chain combines TRBV11-2 with TRBJ2-7; 9 bases map to TRBD2. Germline V gene sequence: CDR1 SGHAT, CDR2 FQNNGV. The J segment lost 6 bases and the V segment lost 2 bases, leaving 14 bases of the junction unmatched. CDR3 length: 17 residues. The DNA of the CDR3 is TGTGCCAGCAGCTTAAGTCCCGGCCTAGCGGGAAGCAGCGAGCAGTACTTC. It is translated as CASSLSPGLAGSSEQYF.

The chain combines TRBV5-5 with TRBJ1-5, with unresolved D. The CDR3 loop spans 14 amino acids. CDR1 and CDR2 from the germline V gene are SGHKS and YYEKEE (reference sequence). The ends were cut back, 0 bases at V and 3 bases at J, with 7 bases in the middle. As DNA, the CDR3 is TGTGCCAGCAGCTTGGAAGGGCCCAATCAGCCCCAGCATTTT. Translated: CASSLEGPNQPQHF.

The genes are TRBV5-4 and TRBJ2-7, with 10 positions matching TRBD1. Trimming took 3 bases from V and 1 from J; bases not matched to a gene: 7. Per the germline V gene, CDR1 is SGHNT and CDR2 is YYREEE (reference sequence). This CDR3 region has 16 residues. The CDR3 is CASSSKTGGASYEQYF. The CDR3 region has the DNA TGTGCCAGCAGCTCCAAGACAGGGGGCGCTTCCTACGAGCAGTACTTC.

This sequence joins TRBV6-5 and TRBJ2-7; possibly TRBD2 for D (5 bases). Germline values: CDR1 MNHEY, CDR2 SVGAGI. V lost 6 bases to trimming and J lost 7 bases, with 16 bases between them. CDR3 length equals 13 residues. The CDR3 nucleotides are TGTGCCAGCAGCTACAAGAGGGTGTGGGAGCAGTACTTC. It yields the protein CASSYKRVWEQYF.

V is TRBV4-1 and J is TRBJ2-1; TRBD2 matches 8 bases. The germline V gene has CDR1 MGHRA and CDR2 YSYEKL. The CDR3 spans 16 residues. V trimming: 4 bases; J trimming: 10 bases; junction bases outside the gene matches: 15. CDR3 residues: CASSLGSLGGGREQFF. CDR3 nucleotide sequence: TGCGCCAGCAGCCTAGGTTCCCTGGGGGGCGGGAGGGAGCAGTTCTTC.

The chain links TRBV13 to TRBJ2-5; D might be TRBD2 (6 bases). V was clipped by 1 base and J by 1 base, with 13 bases between them. This CDR3 has 16 residues. CDR1 PRHDT and CDR2 FYEKMQ come from the germline V gene (reference sequence). CDR3 nucleotides: TGTGCCAGCAGCTTAGTCGCGGCGGGGAGCCAAGAGACCCAGTACTTC. Translated: CASSLVAAGSQETQYF.

The rearrangement links TRBV11-3 to TRBJ2-1; no clear D gene. This CDR3 contains 16 residues. Germline loops: CDR1 SGHNT, CDR2 YENEEA. V shed 3 bases and J shed 0 bases, with 12 bases lying between them. The CDR3 sequence: CASSFSTDSSYNEQFF. The CDR3 region has the DNA TGTGCCAGCAGCTTCTCCACAGATTCCTCCTACAATGAGCAGTTCTTC.

This chain links TRBV5-4 with TRBJ2-1; D gene ambiguous. CDR3 length: 16 residues. Trimming took 3 bases from V and 0 from J, leaving 13 bases between them. The germline gives CDR1 SGHNT, CDR2 YYREEE (reference sequence). CDR3 in amino acids: CASSSRVGVSYNEQFF. The CDR3 DNA follows: TGTGCCAGCAGCTCCAGAGTTGGGGTCTCCTACAATGAGCAGTTCTTC.

CDR3: CASSRTGRAFNTGELFF. For the CDR3, the DNA is TGTGCCAGTAGCCGTACAGGGAGAGCCTTTAACACCGGGGAGCTGTTTTTT. The chain is built from TRBV19 and TRBJ2-2; tentative D call: TRBD1 (6 bases). The V gene lost 6 bases and the J gene lost 2 bases, with 19 bases spanning the gap. Germline V lookup: CDR1 LNHDA, CDR2 SQIVND (reference sequence). This CDR3 spans 17 amino acids. Variable domain in full (rest from reference TRBV19 and TRBJ2-2): DGGITQSPKYLFRKEGQNVTLSCEQNLNHDAMYWYRQDPGQGLRLIYYSQIVNDFQKGDIAEGYSVSREKKESFPLTVTSAQKNPTAFYLCASSRTGRAFNTGELFFGEGSRLTVL.

This chain joins TRBV11-2 and TRBJ2-7; the D gene is possibly TRBD1 (5 bases). The CDR3 covers 13 residues. V was cut by 5 bases and J by 4 bases, with 12 bases left in between. Germline values: CDR1 SGHAT, CDR2 FQNNGV. For the CDR3, the DNA is TGTGCCAGCAGCCCTCGACAGCCTTACGAGCAGTACTTC. Amino acid sequence: CASSPRQPYEQYF. Full variable domain (remainder filled in from reference TRBV11-2 and TRBJ2-7): EAGVAQSPRYKIIEKRQSVAFWCNPISGHATLYWYQQILGQGPKLLIQFQNNGVVDDSQLPKDRFSAERLKGVDSTLKIQPAKLEDSAVYLCASSPRQPYEQYFGPGTRLTVT.

The chain employs TRBV7-2 and TRBJ1-6; no definite D call. The CDR3 loop spans 13 amino acids. Germline-derived CDR1 and CDR2 are SGHTA and FQGNSA. V lost 1 base and J lost 6, with 4 bases in between. CDR3 DNA sequence: TGTGCCAGCAGCTTAGACAGTAATTCACCCCTCCACTTT. As protein: CASSLDSNSPLHF.